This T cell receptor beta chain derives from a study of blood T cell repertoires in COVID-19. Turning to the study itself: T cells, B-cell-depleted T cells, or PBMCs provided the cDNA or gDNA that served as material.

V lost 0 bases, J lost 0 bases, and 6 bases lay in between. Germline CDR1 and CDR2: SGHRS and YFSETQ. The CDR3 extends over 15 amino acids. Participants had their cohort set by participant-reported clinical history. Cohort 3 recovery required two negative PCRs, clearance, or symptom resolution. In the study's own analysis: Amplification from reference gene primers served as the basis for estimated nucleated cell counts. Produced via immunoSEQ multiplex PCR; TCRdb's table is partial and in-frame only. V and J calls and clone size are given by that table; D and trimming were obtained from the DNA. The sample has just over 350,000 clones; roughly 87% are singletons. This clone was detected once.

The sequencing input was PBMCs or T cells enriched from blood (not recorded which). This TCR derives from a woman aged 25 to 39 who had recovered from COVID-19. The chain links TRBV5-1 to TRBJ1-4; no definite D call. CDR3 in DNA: TGCGCCAGCAGCTTGGGGAGTGCAACTAATGAAAAACTGTTTTTT. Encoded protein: CASSLGSATNEKLFF.